The 30 T cell receptor beta chains presented below share a single source sample, sequenced in a study of shared clonotypes between healthy human individuals. The table came from immunoSEQ multiplex PCR; TCRdb's copy has only in-frame clones and leaves some out. The sample has about 640,000 clones, about two thirds seen once; the top ten hold approximately 1.8%. Sequencing input: memory CD4+ T cells sorted from blood. Documented subset: CD45RA-negative fraction. Receptor source: a woman in her thirties in good health.

The V call is TRBV7-9, the J call TRBJ2-3, with TRBD2 as a possible D gene (6 bases). CDR3 size: 13 residues. Germline V gene sequence: CDR1 SEHNR, CDR2 FQNEAQ (reference sequence). Trimming left V 9 bases short and J 4 bases short, with 14 bases between. CDR3 in DNA: TGTGCCAGTAACCTAGCGAGTTCAGATACGCAGTATTTT. This translates into CASNLASSDTQYF.

This clone appeared many times. CDR3 sequence (DNA): TGTGCCACCAGCAGAGATCTCAGGTTTAGCGAGGGAGTTGATGAGCAGTTCTTC. Translated, it gives CATSRDLRFSEGVDEQFF. The chain uses TRBV15 and TRBJ2-1; the D gene is possibly TRBD2 (5 bases). Germline CDR1 reads LNHNV; CDR2 reads YYDKDF (reference sequence). Deletions cut 0 bases from V and 8 bases from J, with 23 bases between. This CDR3 region has 18 residues.

Comments on this clone: This specimen includes other DNA sequences encoding the same CDR3. The chain links TRBV5-6 to TRBJ1-5; 7 nucleotides agree with TRBD1. Germline V gives CDR1 SGHDT, CDR2 YYEEEE. V trimming: 0 bases; J trimming: 2 bases; junction bases outside the gene matches: 2. The CDR3 covers 15 residues. The CDR3 DNA reads TGTGCCAGCAGCTTGGCTGACAGGGGCAATCAGCCCCAGCATTTT. Protein product: CASSLADRGNQPQHF.

The gene calls are TRBV11-3 and TRBJ2-1, with TRBD2 matching 15 bases. The germline V gene encodes CDR1 SGHNT and CDR2 YENEEA. V gave up 1 base and J gave up 7 bases; unmatched junction bases: 2. This CDR3 has 16 amino acids. In DNA, the CDR3 is TGTGCCAGCAGCTTAGGTGGGACTAGCGGGAGGAATGAGCAGTTCTTC. Its translation is CASSLGGTSGRNEQFF.

This clone was counted a single time. Given a much more abundant clone one base away, this may be a read error. The sample contains more than one DNA sequence encoding this CDR3. The chain uses TRBV7-8 and TRBJ1-3, with 8 bases fitting TRBD1. From germline, CDR1 is SGHVS and CDR2 FQNEAQ. This CDR3 has 14 amino acids. V shed 5 bases and J 2 bases; nucleotides not matched to a gene: 2. CDR3 in DNA: TGTGCCAGCAGCCCACAGGGGGCTGGAAACACCATATATTTT. Amino acid sequence: CASSPQGAGNTIYF.

V and J are TRBV6-1 and TRBJ1-3, with D unresolved. Germline CDR1 reads MNHNS; CDR2 reads SASEGT. The germline V and J ends were trimmed by 4 bases and 0 bases, with 7 bases remaining between them. The CDR3 spans 14 residues. The CDR3 region is CASSGSDSGNTIYF. The CDR3 DNA sequence: TGTGCCAGCAGTGGGTCTGACTCTGGAAACACCATATATTTT.

The chain has TRBV5-1 and TRBJ2-6, with D maybe TRBD1 (5 bases). With 0 bases removed from V and 3 bases from J, the gap between germline ends came to 13 bases. CDR3 length: 17 amino acids. Germline V gene sequence: CDR1 SGHRS, CDR2 YFSETQ. CDR3 bases: TGCGCCAGCAGCTTGGCCATTGCAGGGCGTGGGGCCAACGTCCTGACTTTC. Translation gives CASSLAIAGRGANVLTF. Combining the CDR3 with reference TRBV5-1 and TRBJ2-6 gives the whole variable domain KAGVTQTPRYLIKTRGQQVTLSCSPISGHRSVSWYQQTPGQGLQFLFEYFSETQRNKGNFPGRFSGRQFSNSRSEMNVSTLELGDSALYLCASSLAIAGRGANVLTFGAGSRLTVL.

The chain links TRBV2 to TRBJ2-1; 9 bases align to TRBD2. Germline V lookup: CDR1 SNHLY, CDR2 FYNNEI. J was trimmed by 14 bases and V by 3 bases; bases with no gene match: 8. This CDR3 has 13 amino acids. Here the CDR3 reads CASSDMAGGPEFF. The CDR3 nucleotides read TGTGCCAGCAGTGATATGGCGGGAGGGCCTGAGTTCTTC. Combining the CDR3 with reference TRBV2 and TRBJ2-1 gives the whole variable domain EPEVTQTPSHQVTQMGQEVILRCVPISNHLYFYWYRQILGQKVEFLVSFYNNEISEKSEIFDDQFSVERPDGSNFTLKIRSTKLEDSAMYFCASSDMAGGPEFFGPGTRLTVL.

V usage is TRBV7-2 and J usage is TRBJ2-7; maybe TRBD1 (6 bases). CDR1 is SGHTA, CDR2 FQGNSA, per germline. V lost 4 bases to trimming and J lost 2 bases, with 15 bases between them. The CDR3 spans 15 residues. The CDR3 DNA sequence: TGTGCCAGCAGCTCCCGACAGGTTCTGACCTACGAGCAGTACTTC. Protein sequence: CASSSRQVLTYEQYF.

This sequence joins TRBV7-2 and TRBJ2-7; D may be TRBD1 (6 bases). V lost 5 bases to trimming and J lost 5 bases, with 16 bases between them. The CDR3 extends over 14 amino acids. In germline, CDR1 is SGHTA, CDR2 FQGNSA. CDR3 nucleotides: TGTGCCAGCAGCCCGGAGCCGGGACACAACGAGCAGTACTTC. Amino acid sequence: CASSPEPGHNEQYF.

This chain connects TRBV5-4 to TRBJ2-2; D ambiguous. The CDR3 extends over 15 amino acids. CDR1 SGHNT and CDR2 YYREEE come from the germline V gene (reference sequence). Trimming removed 2 bases from V and 6 bases from J, with 14 bases in between. CDR3 residues: CASSLSLREAGELFF. The CDR3 DNA reads as TGTGCCAGCAGCTTATCCCTAAGAGAGGCCGGGGAGCTGTTTTTT.

The chain recombines TRBV7-2 with TRBJ2-7, with 7 bases that match TRBD1. Germline V gene sequence: CDR1 SGHTA, CDR2 FQGNSA. The CDR3 loop spans 16 amino acids. The V gene end was trimmed by 2 bases and the J gene end by 0 bases; junction bases not matched to a gene: 7. CDR3 DNA: TGTGCCAGCAGCTTACCCGGGACAGAAAACTCCTACGAGCAGTACTTC. Its translation: CASSLPGTENSYEQYF.

V gene TRBV27 combines with J gene TRBJ1-1; 7 bases fit TRBD1. V lost 2 bases, J lost 1 base, and 1 base stayed unmatched. The CDR3 length is 14 residues. The germline V gene has CDR1 MNHEY and CDR2 SMNVEV (reference sequence). The CDR3 coding sequence is TGTGCCAGCAGTTTACGACAGGGGAACACTGAAGCTTTCTTT. It specifies CASSLRQGNTEAFF.

This sequence joins TRBV7-8 and TRBJ2-6; 7 nucleotides align to TRBD1. J gave up 3 bases and V 5 bases, and 7 bases lay outside the gene matches. CDR3 length equals 16 residues. Germline V gives CDR1 SGHVS, CDR2 FQNEAQ. The CDR3 coding sequence is TGTGCCAGCAGCATCGACAGGGTGAATGGGGCCAACGTCCTGACTTTC. Its protein is CASSIDRVNGANVLTF.

The V and J genes are TRBV19 and TRBJ1-1; D gene uncertain. Between the trimmed V and J ends, which lost 6 bases and 2 bases, there was a span of 16 bases. This CDR3 is 15 amino acids long. The germline CDR1 and CDR2 sequences are LNHDA and SQIVND (reference sequence). CDR3 in amino acids: CASSRLSLGNTEAFF. In DNA form, the CDR3 reads TGTGCCAGTAGCCGACTCTCCCTAGGCAACACTGAAGCTTTCTTT.

The J gene is TRBJ2-5, the V gene TRBV30, with 9 bases lining up with TRBD2. Losses at the gene ends were 0 bases for V and 5 bases for J; bases not matched to a gene: 7. Germline loops: CDR1 GTSNPN, CDR2 SVGIG (reference sequence). The CDR3 runs to 15 residues. The DNA of the CDR3 is TGTGCCTGGAGTGTAGGGCGGCTAGCGGGGGAGACCCAGTACTTC. The encoded protein is CAWSVGRLAGETQYF.

The table lists this clone with a few counts. CDR3: CASSQAIETQYF. As DNA, the CDR3 is TGTGCCAGCAGCCAAGCAATAGAGACCCAGTACTTC. This chain joins TRBV14 and TRBJ2-5; D not certain. V dropped 1 base and J dropped 4 bases, with 4 bases sitting between them. Germline V gives CDR1 SGHDN, CDR2 FVKESK. The CDR3 loop spans 12 amino acids.

This clone was counted between two and nine times. The CDR3 DNA sequence: TGTGCCACCCCCGGGGGGAGAAGCAATCAGCCCCAGCATTTT. Translation: CATPGGRSNQPQHF. The chain links TRBV19 to TRBJ1-5, with TRBD1 as a possible D gene (5 bases). The CDR3 runs 14 residues. V lost 10 bases to trimming and J lost 1 base, with 14 bases between them. Germline V gene lookup returns CDR1 LNHDA and CDR2 SQIVND (reference sequence).

The gene calls are TRBV19 and TRBJ2-2, with 8 bases aligning to TRBD2. With 7 bases clipped from V and 5 bases from J, the junction kept 9 bases outside the gene matches. Looked up from germline, CDR1 is LNHDA and CDR2 is SQIVND (reference sequence). CDR3 length: 15 residues. CDR3 DNA sequence: TGTGCCAGTACCCAATCCGGGGGGGTAACCGGGGAGCTGTTTTTT. Protein: CASTQSGGVTGELFF.

The chain's CDR3 is CASSIAGGSYNEQFF. CDR3 sequence (DNA): TGTGCCAGCAGTATAGCGGGAGGCTCCTACAATGAGCAGTTCTTC. The chain uses TRBV6-6 and TRBJ2-1, with 10 nucleotides matching TRBD2. This CDR3 contains 15 residues. Germline V lookup: CDR1 MNHNY, CDR2 SVGAGI (reference sequence). The J segment lost 0 bases and the V segment lost 5 bases, leaving 1 base of the junction unmatched.

This rearrangement joins TRBV6-1 to TRBJ2-7; D not certain. Germline CDR1 and CDR2: MNHNS and SASEGT. With 7 bases removed from V and 1 base from J, the gap between germline ends came to 11 bases. The CDR3 runs to 13 residues. CDR3 in DNA: TGTGCCAGCATCCCCCACAAATCCTACGAGCAGTACTTC. Translated: CASIPHKSYEQYF.

The V gene is TRBV18, the J gene TRBJ2-7; 8 positions agree with TRBD1. CDR3 length: 13 amino acids. V trimming: 5 bases; J trimming: 6 bases; junction bases outside the gene matches: 6. CDR1 and CDR2 from the germline V gene are KGHSH and LQKENI. CDR3 loop: CASSDRGLGEQYF. The DNA of the CDR3 is TGTGCCAGCTCAGACAGGGGCTTGGGCGAGCAGTACTTC.

The CDR3 reads CASSPWETYEQYF. In DNA form, the CDR3 reads TGTGCCAGCAGCCCGTGGGAGACCTACGAGCAGTACTTC. The chain is built from TRBV7-6 and TRBJ2-7, with D maybe TRBD2 (5 bases). The CDR3 runs to 13 residues. Per the germline V gene, CDR1 is SGHVS and CDR2 is FNYEAQ. Between the trimmed V and J ends, which lost 5 bases and 2 bases, there was a span of 10 bases.

CDR3 sequence: CASSLDFGSNQPQHF. In nucleotides, the CDR3 is TGCGCCAGCAGCTTGGATTTTGGGAGCAATCAGCCCCAGCATTTT. The chain joins TRBV5-1 to TRBJ1-5, with D uncertain. The germline V gene encodes CDR1 SGHRS and CDR2 YFSETQ. The V end was cut by 0 bases, the J end by 1 base, with 8 bases between. The CDR3 length is 15 residues. Full variable domain (remainder filled in from reference TRBV5-1 and TRBJ1-5): KAGVTQTPRYLIKTRGQQVTLSCSPISGHRSVSWYQQTPGQGLQFLFEYFSETQRNKGNFPGRFSGRQFSNSRSEMNVSTLELGDSALYLCASSLDFGSNQPQHFGDGTRLSIL.

V is TRBV28 and J is TRBJ1-3; D is unclear. V gave up 1 base and J gave up 0 bases, with 13 bases separating them. This CDR3 is built from 17 residues. Per the germline V gene, CDR1 is MDHEN and CDR2 is SYDVKM. The CDR3 reads CASSLFWVGRSGNTIYF. CDR3 nucleotides: TGTGCCAGCAGTTTATTTTGGGTAGGCCGCTCTGGAAACACCATATATTTT.

The rearrangement uses TRBV6-5 and TRBJ2-3; D not certain. In germline, CDR1 is MNHEY, CDR2 SVGAGI. With 2 bases removed from V and 0 bases from J, the gap between germline ends came to 9 bases. The CDR3 extends over 15 amino acids. As DNA, the CDR3 is TGTGCCAGCAGTTACGGCGGAGCTAGCACAGATACGCAGTATTTT. Protein sequence: CASSYGGASTDTQYF.

In this sample, this clone turned up once. V and J are TRBV2 and TRBJ2-1; 8 positions agree with TRBD2. V shed 6 bases and J 8 bases; nucleotides not matched to a gene: 15. Per the germline V gene, CDR1 is SNHLY and CDR2 is FYNNEI. This CDR3 is built from 16 residues. CDR3 bases: TGTGCCAGCAGAACAACTAGCGGCCCTCCTTGGGATGAGCAGTTCTTC. It translates to CASRTTSGPPWDEQFF.

This sequence joins TRBV11-2 and TRBJ1-1; the D is unclear. Germline loops: CDR1 SGHAT, CDR2 FQNNGV. The ends were cut back, 4 bases at V and 6 bases at J, with 12 bases in the middle. This CDR3 has 13 residues. The CDR3 is CASSYADGSEAFF. The DNA of the CDR3 is TGTGCCAGCAGCTATGCCGACGGATCTGAAGCTTTCTTT.

This chain connects TRBV28 to TRBJ1-1; no clear D gene. V was shortened by 6 bases and J by 4 bases, with 12 bases between the two germline ends. There are 13 residues in the CDR3. Germline V gene data show CDR1 as MDHEN and CDR2 as SYDVKM. The CDR3 sequence: CASRVGIGTEAFF. DNA for the CDR3: TGTGCCAGCAGGGTCGGGATCGGCACTGAAGCTTTCTTT.

This clone was seen just once. The chain links TRBV5-8 to TRBJ2-5; D call uncertain. The CDR3 sequence is 12 residues long. Trimming removed 4 bases from V and 5 bases from J, with 9 bases in between. Germline-derived CDR1 and CDR2 are SGHTS and YDEGEE. DNA for the CDR3: TGTGCCAGCAGCCTGGTTGAGGAGACCCAGTACTTC. This gives the protein CASSLVEETQYF. Looking up the rest from reference TRBV5-8 and TRBJ2-5 gives the full variable domain: EAGVTQSPTHLIKTRGQQATLRCSPISGHTSVYWYQQALGLGLQFLLWYDEGEERNRGNFPPRFSGRQFPNYSSELNVNALELEDSALYLCASSLVEETQYFGPGTRLLVL.